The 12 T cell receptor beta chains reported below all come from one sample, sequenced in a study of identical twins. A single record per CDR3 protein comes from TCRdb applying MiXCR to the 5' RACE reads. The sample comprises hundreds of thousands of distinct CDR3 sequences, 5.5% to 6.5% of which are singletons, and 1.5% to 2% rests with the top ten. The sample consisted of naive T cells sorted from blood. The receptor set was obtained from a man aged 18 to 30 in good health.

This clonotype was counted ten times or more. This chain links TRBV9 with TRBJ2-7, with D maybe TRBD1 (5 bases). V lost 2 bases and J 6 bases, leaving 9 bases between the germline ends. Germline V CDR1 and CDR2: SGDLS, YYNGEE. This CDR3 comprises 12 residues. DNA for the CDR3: TGTGCCAGCAGCGTCTATCAGGGCGAGCAGTACTTC. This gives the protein CASSVYQGEQYF.

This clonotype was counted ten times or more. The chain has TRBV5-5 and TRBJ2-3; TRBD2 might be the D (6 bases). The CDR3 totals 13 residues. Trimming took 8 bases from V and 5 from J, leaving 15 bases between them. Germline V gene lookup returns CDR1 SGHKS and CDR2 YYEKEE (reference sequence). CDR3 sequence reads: CASRGGGEDTQYF. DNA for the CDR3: TGTGCCAGTAGAGGTGGAGGGGAAGATACGCAGTATTTT.

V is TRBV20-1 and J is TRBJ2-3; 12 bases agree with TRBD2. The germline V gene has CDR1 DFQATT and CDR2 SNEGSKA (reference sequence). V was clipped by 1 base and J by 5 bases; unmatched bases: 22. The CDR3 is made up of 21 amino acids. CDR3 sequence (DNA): TGCAGTGCTAGAGTCAACCGGGACAGAAGCCCTAGCGGGAGGGTAGGAGATACGCAGTATTTT. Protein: CSARVNRDRSPSGRVGDTQYF.

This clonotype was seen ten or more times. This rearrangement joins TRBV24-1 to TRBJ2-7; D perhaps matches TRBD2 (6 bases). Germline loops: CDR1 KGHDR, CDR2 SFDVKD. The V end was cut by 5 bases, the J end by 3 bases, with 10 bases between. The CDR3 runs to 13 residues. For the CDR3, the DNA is TGTGCCACCAGTGTTCGGGGGATCTACGAGCAGTACTTC. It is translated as CATSVRGIYEQYF.

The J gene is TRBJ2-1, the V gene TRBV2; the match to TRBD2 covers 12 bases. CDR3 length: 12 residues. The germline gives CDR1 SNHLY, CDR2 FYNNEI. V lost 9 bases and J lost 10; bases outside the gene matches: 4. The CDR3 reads CARGLAGGEQFF. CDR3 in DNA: TGTGCCAGGGGACTAGCGGGTGGAGAGCAGTTCTTC. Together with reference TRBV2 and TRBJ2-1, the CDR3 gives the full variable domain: EPEVTQTPSHQVTQMGQEVILRCVPISNHLYFYWYRQILGQKVEFLVSFYNNEISEKSEIFDDQFSVERPDGSNFTLKIRSTKLEDSAMYFCARGLAGGEQFFGPGTRLTVL.

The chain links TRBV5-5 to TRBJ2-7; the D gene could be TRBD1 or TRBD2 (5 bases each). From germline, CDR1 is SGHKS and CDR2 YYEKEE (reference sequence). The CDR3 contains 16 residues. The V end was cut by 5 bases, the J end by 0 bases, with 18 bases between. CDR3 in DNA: TGTGCCAGCAGTATTGGGTATACAGGAGGCTCCTACGAGCAGTACTTC. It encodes CASSIGYTGGSYEQYF.

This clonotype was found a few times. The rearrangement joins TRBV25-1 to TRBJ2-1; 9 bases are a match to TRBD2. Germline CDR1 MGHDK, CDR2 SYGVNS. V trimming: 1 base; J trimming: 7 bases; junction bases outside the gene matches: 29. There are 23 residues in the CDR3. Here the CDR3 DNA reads TGTGCCAGCAGTGAATTAGTCTCCAGGGTAATAGCGGGAGCAAGGCGATCATGGAATGAGCAGTTCTTC. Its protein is CASSELVSRVIAGARRSWNEQFF.

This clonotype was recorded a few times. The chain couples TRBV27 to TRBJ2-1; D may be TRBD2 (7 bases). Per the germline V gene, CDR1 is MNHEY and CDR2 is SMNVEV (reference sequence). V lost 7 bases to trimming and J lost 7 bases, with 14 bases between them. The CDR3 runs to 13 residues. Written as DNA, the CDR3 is TGTGCCAGCAACCGGGGGGCGTTGAATGAGCAGTTCTTC. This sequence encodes CASNRGALNEQFF.

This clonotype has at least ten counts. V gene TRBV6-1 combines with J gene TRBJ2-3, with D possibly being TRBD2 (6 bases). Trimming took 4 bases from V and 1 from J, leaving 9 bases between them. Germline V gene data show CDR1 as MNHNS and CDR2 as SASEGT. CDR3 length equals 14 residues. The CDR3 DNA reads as TGTGCCAGCAGTGCTCCGGGGGGCACAGATACGCAGTATTTT. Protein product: CASSAPGGTDTQYF.

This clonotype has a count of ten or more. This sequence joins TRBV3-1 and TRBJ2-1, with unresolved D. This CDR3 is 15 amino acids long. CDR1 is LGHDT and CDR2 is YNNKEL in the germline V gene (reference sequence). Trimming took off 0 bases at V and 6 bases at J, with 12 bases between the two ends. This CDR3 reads CASSQDLGRSNEQFF. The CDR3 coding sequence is TGTGCCAGCAGCCAAGATCTCGGCCGATCCAATGAGCAGTTCTTC.

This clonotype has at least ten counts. The CDR3 DNA is TGCGCCAGCAGCCAAGATGGCGCTACTAACGAGCAGTACTTC. Translated: CASSQDGATNEQYF. V usage is TRBV4-3 and J usage is TRBJ2-7; D gene ambiguous. From germline, CDR1 is LGHNA and CDR2 YSLEER. This CDR3 region has 14 residues. V dropped 0 bases and J dropped 5 bases, with 11 bases sitting between them.

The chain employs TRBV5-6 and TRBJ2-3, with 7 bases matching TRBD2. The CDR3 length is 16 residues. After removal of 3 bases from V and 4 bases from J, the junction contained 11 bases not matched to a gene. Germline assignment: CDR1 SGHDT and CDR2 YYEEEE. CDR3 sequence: CASSSFAGDRADTQYF. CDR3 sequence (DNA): TGTGCCAGCAGCTCCTTCGCGGGAGATCGAGCAGATACGCAGTATTTT.